A selection of T cell receptor beta chains follows, all from one sample in a study of cytomegalovirus exposure and HLA in healthy donors. Profiling relied on immunoSEQ multiplex PCR, and the TCRdb table lists in-frame clones only, not all of them. The sample has 210,000 or so clones, around four fifths seen once. The sample comprised PBMCs. The receptors come from a woman in her thirties or forties in good health and CMV-seronegative. Both conserved end residues are part of each CDR3. The D gene is left open where the match is weak. The size entry is marked missing in some rows and otherwise reads once, few, many or a size class.

clone size,V gene,J gene,D gene,CDR3 protein,CDR3 DNA
-,TRBV5-4,TRBJ1-1,TRBD1,CASSQQGGRNTEAFF,TGTGCCAGCAGCCAACAGGGGGGGAGGAACACTGAAGCTTTCTTT
few,TRBV5-4,TRBJ1-1,-,CASSLTGGAEAFF,TGTGCCAGCAGCTTGACGGGGGGCGCTGAAGCTTTCTTT
-,TRBV6-4,TRBJ1-1,-,CASSPTTGQWNTEAFF,TGTGCCAGCAGTCCAACGACTGGACAGTGGAACACTGAAGCTTTCTTT
once,TRBV6-1,TRBJ2-7,-,CASSEEGIKGEYF,TGTGCCAGCAGTGAAGAGGGAATAAAGGGGGAGTACTTC
-,TRBV27,TRBJ2-1,-,CASSLSGERSSYNEQFF,TGTGCCAGCAGTTTATCTGGGGAGAGGAGCTCCTACAATGAGCAGTTCTTC
-,TRBV7-9,TRBJ1-4,-,CASSGTRGNEKLFF,TGTGCCAGCAGCGGGACCAGGGGTAATGAAAAACTGTTTTTT
-,TRBV7-9,TRBJ1-2,TRBD1,CASSLRGQAYGYTF,TGTGCCAGCAGCCTAAGGGGACAGGCCTATGGCTACACCTTC
-,TRBV28,TRBJ1-2,TRBD1,CASSLQGQGTGYTF,TGTGCCAGCAGTTTACAAGGACAGGGCACAGGCTACACCTTC
-,TRBV10-2,TRBJ2-2,-,CASSGQGGDGTGELFF,TGCGCCAGCAGTGGACAGGGAGGAGACGGCACCGGGGAGCTGTTTTTT
-,TRBV18,TRBJ1-1,TRBD1,CASSPLPGQMNTEAFF,TGTGCCAGCTCACCCTTACCGGGACAGATGAACACTGAAGCTTTCTTT
few,TRBV6-6,TRBJ2-7,-,CASSYSEWNEQYF,TGTGCCAGCAGTTACTCGGAGTGGAACGAGCAGTACTTC
-,TRBV9,TRBJ1-2,-,CASSVAEDGYTF,TGTGCCAGCAGCGTAGCCGAGGATGGCTACACCTTC
-,TRBV5-1,TRBJ1-1,TRBD1,CASSLSLRQGKNTEAFF,TGCGCCAGCAGCCTTTCCCTCCGACAGGGGAAGAACACTGAAGCTTTCTTT
-,TRBV5-1,TRBJ1-5,-,CASSRDTDQPQHF,TGCGCCAGCAGCCGGGACACCGATCAGCCCCAGCATTTT
-,TRBV28,TRBJ1-1,TRBD1,CASSRIQGREAFF,TGTGCCAGCAGTCGCATACAGGGGCGTGAAGCTTTCTTT
-,TRBV27,TRBJ2-1,-,CASSWAGSYNEQFF,TGTGCCAGCAGTTGGGCGGGATCCTACAATGAGCAGTTCTTC
-,TRBV2,TRBJ2-1,TRBD1,CASTRDRGNNEQFF,TGTGCCAGCACCCGGGACAGGGGGAACAATGAGCAGTTCTTC
-,TRBV4-3,TRBJ2-2,-,CASSQDGRAGELFF,TGCGCCAGCAGCCAAGACGGCAGGGCCGGGGAGCTGTTTTTT
-,TRBV28,TRBJ1-6,-,CASSLPGRAGKSLALHF,TGTGCCAGCAGTCTTCCTGGGAGGGCAGGTAAAAGTCTGGCCCTCCACTTT